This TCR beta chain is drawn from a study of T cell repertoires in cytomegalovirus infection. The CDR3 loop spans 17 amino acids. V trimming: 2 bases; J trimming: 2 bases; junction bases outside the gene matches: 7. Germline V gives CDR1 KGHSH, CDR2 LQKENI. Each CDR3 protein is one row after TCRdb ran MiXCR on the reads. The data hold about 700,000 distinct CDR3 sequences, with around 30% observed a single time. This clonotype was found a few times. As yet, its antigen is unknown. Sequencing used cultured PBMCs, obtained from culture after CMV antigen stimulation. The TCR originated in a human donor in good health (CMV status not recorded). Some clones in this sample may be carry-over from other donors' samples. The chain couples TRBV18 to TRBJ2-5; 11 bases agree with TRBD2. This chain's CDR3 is CASSPRSLAGAQETQYF. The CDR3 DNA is TGTGCCAGCTCACCAAGGTCACTAGCGGGAGCACAAGAGACCCAGTACTTC.